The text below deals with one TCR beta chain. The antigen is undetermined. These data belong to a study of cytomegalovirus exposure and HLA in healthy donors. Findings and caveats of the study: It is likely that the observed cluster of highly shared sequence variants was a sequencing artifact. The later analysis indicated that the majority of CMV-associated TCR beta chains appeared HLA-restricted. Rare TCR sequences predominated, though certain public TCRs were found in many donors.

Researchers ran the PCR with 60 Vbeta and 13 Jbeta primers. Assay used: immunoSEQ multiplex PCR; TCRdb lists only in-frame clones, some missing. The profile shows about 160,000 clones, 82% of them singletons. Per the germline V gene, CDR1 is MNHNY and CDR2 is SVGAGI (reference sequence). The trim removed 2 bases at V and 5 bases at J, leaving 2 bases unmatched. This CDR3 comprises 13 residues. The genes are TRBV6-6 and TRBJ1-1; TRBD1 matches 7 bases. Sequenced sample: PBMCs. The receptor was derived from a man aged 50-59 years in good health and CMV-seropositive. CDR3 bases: TGTGCCAGCAGTTACGGGACAGTGACTGAAGCTTTCTTT. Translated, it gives CASSYGTVTEAFF.